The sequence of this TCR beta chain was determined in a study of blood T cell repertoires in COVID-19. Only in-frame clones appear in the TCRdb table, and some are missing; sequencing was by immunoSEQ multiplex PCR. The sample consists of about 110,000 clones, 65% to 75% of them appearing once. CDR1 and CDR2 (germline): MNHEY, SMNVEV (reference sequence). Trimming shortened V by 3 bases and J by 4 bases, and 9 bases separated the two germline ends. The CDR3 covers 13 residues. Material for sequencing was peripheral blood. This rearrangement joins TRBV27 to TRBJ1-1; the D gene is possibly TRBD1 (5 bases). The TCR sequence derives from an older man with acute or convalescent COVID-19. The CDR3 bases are TGTGCCAGCAGTTTCTACGGGGGCACTGAAGCTTTCTTT. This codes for CASSFYGGTEAFF.